This T cell receptor beta chain was documented in a study of metastatic and nonmetastatic thyroid tumors. Per the germline V gene, CDR1 is MNHEY and CDR2 is SMNVEV (reference sequence). This CDR3 has 13 amino acids. Each patient came to thyroid surgery without any prior treatment (of any kind). Original processing methods: Clinicopathological groups differed in CDR3, with these differences serving to build a distant-metastasis classifier for papillary thyroid cancer. TCRdb re-called the PCR reads through MiXCR. The V and J calls and clone size are TCRdb's, not the authors'. The data hold about 4,000 clones, with around 20% observed a single time. A remark on this clone: Compared with germline, one end of the junction differs, possibly owing to a read error.

The receptor's source is a male donor with papillary thyroid cancer or a benign thyroid nodule (not recorded which). Some clones in this sample may be carry-over from other donors' samples. The chain joins TRBV27 to TRBJ1-2, with D uncertain. The sample consisted of tumor tissue. The CDR3, as DNA: TGTGCCAGCAGTTTATGGGCAGTCTATGTCTACACTTTC. Its translation is CASSLWAVYVYTF.